This T cell receptor (beta chain) emerged from a study of OX40 agonist ivuxolimab in advanced cancers. Overall study: There were three patients with partial responses, one having hepatocellular carcinoma and two cutaneous melanoma.

Autoimmune disease history or systemic immunosuppression led to patient exclusion. Clones were read by immunoSEQ multiplex PCR, and TCRdb kept only the in-frame ones, dropping some. This sample has about 14,000 clones, with roughly 87% found just once. V lost 0 bases, J lost 2 bases, and 3 bases stayed unmatched. Germline CDR1 is MNHEY and CDR2 is SVGAGI. CDR3 length equals 16 residues. The chain combines TRBV6-5 with TRBJ2-3; 9 nucleotides agree with TRBD2. The sequence was collected from an adult with an advanced solid tumor such as melanoma, head and neck, liver or kidney cancer. The sample here was CD4+ or CD8+ T cells sorted from blood, taken in a trial of the OX40 agonist ivuxolimab. In DNA, the CDR3 is TGTGCCAGCAGTTACTCGGCTAGCGGGATCACAGATACGCAGTATTTT. It specifies CASSYSASGITDTQYF.